Presented here are 27 T cell receptor beta chains from one specimen sequenced in a study of vaccination effects on CD4 cells after COVID-19. The method was immunoSEQ multiplex PCR; TCRdb's version includes in-frame clones alone and lacks a portion of them. The table lists under 65,000 clones, 76% of them singletons, with roughly 6% in the top ten. ViraFEST expansion of antigen-specific CD4+ T cells with viral peptide pools preceded sequencing. It was after roughly 11 days of culture that CD4+ T cells were isolated. The individual was infected with SARS-CoV-2 between March and December 2020, as confirmed by PCR. What these receptors recognize is not known. Specimen: CD4+ T cells from PBMCs cultured with HIV peptides, collected before COVID-19 vaccination. As to subset: HIV-1 Nef peptide pool negative control/reference culture. All receptors derive from a human donor who had a prior SARS-CoV-2 infection.

The chain has TRBV7-3 and TRBJ2-2; D perhaps matches TRBD1 (6 bases). The CDR3 runs to 14 residues. Trimming took off 4 bases at V and 4 bases at J, with 10 bases between the two ends. Germline values: CDR1 SGHTA, CDR2 FQGTGA. The CDR3 reads CASSSRGGTGELFF. The CDR3 region has the DNA TGTGCCAGCAGCTCCAGGGGTGGCACCGGGGAGCTGTTTTTT.

This chain links TRBV3-1 (or the pseudogene TRBV3-2) with TRBJ2-1; D unresolved. CDR1 and CDR2 (germline): LGHDT, YNNKEL (reference sequence). CDR3 length: 13 amino acids. V dropped 1 base and J dropped 5 bases, with 6 bases sitting between them. The CDR3 sequence is CASSQGLDNEQFF. The CDR3 DNA reads as TGTGCCAGCAGCCAAGGGCTGGACAATGAGCAGTTCTTC.

The chain is built from TRBV5-1 and TRBJ2-5, with a tentative D call TRBD1 (6 bases). CDR3 length equals 15 residues. Trimming stripped 4 bases from V and 6 bases from J, with 19 bases between. Germline-derived CDR1 and CDR2 are SGHRS and YFSETQ. The CDR3 region has the DNA TGCGCCAGCAGCCAGCCCGACAGGATAGTGAAGACCCAGTACTTC. Protein product: CASSQPDRIVKTQYF.

This chain links TRBV4-2 with TRBJ2-3, with TRBD1 as a possible D gene (5 bases). V was cut by 2 bases and J by 3 bases, with 9 bases left in between. This CDR3 has 14 residues. The V gene's germline CDR1 is LGHNA and CDR2 YNFKEQ. The CDR3 reads CASSQLQATDTQYF. The CDR3 DNA reads as TGTGCCAGCAGCCAATTACAGGCGACAGATACGCAGTATTTT.

In this sample, this clone turned up a few times. The chain carries TRBV3-1 (or the pseudogene TRBV3-2) and TRBJ1-6; a possible D gene is TRBD1 (6 bases). Germline V gene lookup returns CDR1 LGHDT and CDR2 YNNKEL (reference sequence). CDR3 length: 15 residues. With 1 base removed from V and 9 bases from J, the gap between germline ends came to 13 bases. As DNA, the CDR3 is TGTGCCAGCAGCCAAGGAGTAGTAGGGGGTTCACCCCTCCACTTT. It encodes CASSQGVVGGSPLHF.

V is TRBV11-3 and J is TRBJ2-2, with 7 positions matching TRBD2. The CDR3 totals 15 residues. V dropped 2 bases and J dropped 7; count of bases not matched to a gene: 7. Germline CDR1 SGHNT, CDR2 YENEEA. The DNA of the CDR3 is TGTGCCAGCAGCTTAAGGGAGGGCCGTGGCGGGGAGCTGTTTTTT. The encoded protein is CASSLREGRGGELFF.

This chain joins TRBV4-1 and TRBJ1-3, with D perhaps TRBD1 (6 bases). CDR3 length: 18 amino acids. V was pared by 4 bases and J by 0 bases, with 19 bases between. From germline, CDR1 is MGHRA and CDR2 YSYEKL. The CDR3, as DNA: TGCGCCAGCAGCCGCCGGGACAAGTACGATGGCTCTGGAAACACCATATATTTT. Its translation: CASSRRDKYDGSGNTIYF.

This clone was counted only a few times. This rearrangement joins TRBV3-1 (or the pseudogene TRBV3-2) to TRBJ1-2; maybe TRBD1 (6 bases). Germline V gene data show CDR1 as LGHDT and CDR2 as YNNKEL (reference sequence). The CDR3 is 14 residues long. Trimming took 4 bases from V and 7 from J, leaving 16 bases between them. CDR3 DNA sequence: TGTGCCAGCAGCCGGGACTCCTCCAGGGGTGGCTACACCTTC. Protein sequence: CASSRDSSRGGYTF.

This chain links TRBV18 with TRBJ2-1, with 7 bases aligning to TRBD1. Germline CDR1 is KGHSH and CDR2 is LQKENI. Trimming removed 2 bases from V and 3 bases from J; junction bases left unmatched: 4. The CDR3 runs to 15 residues. CDR3 sequence: CASSPDTGDYNEQFF. The CDR3, as DNA: TGTGCCAGCTCACCAGACACAGGGGACTACAATGAGCAGTTCTTC. Supplemented by reference TRBV18 and TRBJ2-1, the full variable domain reads NAGVMQNPRHLVRRRGQEARLRCSPMKGHSHVYWYRQLPEEGLKFMVYLQKENIIDESGMPKERFSAEFPKEGPSILRIQQVVRGDSAAYFCASSPDTGDYNEQFFGPGTRLTVL.

The V gene is TRBV12-3 or TRBV12-4, the J gene TRBJ2-7, with D perhaps matching TRBD2 (6 bases). CDR3 length equals 12 residues. Between the trimmed V and J ends, which lost 8 bases and 1 base, there was a span of 9 bases. The CDR3 sequence is CASGGLSYEQYF. The CDR3 region has the DNA TGTGCCAGCGGAGGACTATCCTACGAGCAGTACTTC.

The chain carries TRBV2 and TRBJ2-1; D is perhaps TRBD1 (5 bases). The CDR3 spans 15 residues. The germline V gene has CDR1 SNHLY and CDR2 FYNNEI. V was trimmed by 8 bases and J by 3 bases, leaving 17 bases between them. CDR3 sequence (DNA): TGTGCCAGCGCCCGGCAGGGTAGGGGCTACAATGAGCAGTTCTTC. This translates into CASARQGRGYNEQFF.

The rearrangement joins TRBV23-1 to TRBJ2-3, with 8 bases fitting TRBD1. TRBV23-1 is sorted into the ORF group, with uncertain function. V dropped 6 bases and J dropped 1; count of bases not matched to a gene: 15. The CDR3 is 18 amino acids. The CDR3 here is CASRDPGGWRYGTDTQYF. CDR3 DNA sequence: TGCGCCAGCAGGGACCCAGGGGGCTGGAGATACGGCACAGATACGCAGTATTTT.

The chain carries TRBV24-1 and TRBJ2-1; unclear D gene. The germline V gene has CDR1 KGHDR and CDR2 SFDVKD. This CDR3 spans 15 amino acids. V was pared by 1 base and J by 3 bases, with 9 bases between. The CDR3 protein is CATSDFGASYNEQFF. CDR3 nucleotide sequence: TGTGCCACCAGTGATTTTGGAGCCAGCTACAATGAGCAGTTCTTC.

The genes are TRBV9 and TRBJ2-7, with a tentative D call TRBD2 (6 bases). CDR1 SGDLS and CDR2 YYNGEE come from the germline V gene. The CDR3 is made up of 19 amino acids. V was trimmed by 4 bases and J by 3 bases, leaving 29 bases between them. The CDR3 region is CASSLQTSGVGGIFYEQYF. Here the CDR3 DNA reads TGTGCCAGCAGCCTCCAGACCTCAGGCGTTGGCGGGATCTTCTACGAGCAGTACTTC.

This clone has just one count. The chain is built from TRBV4-2 and TRBJ1-2, with no clear D. The CDR3 has 14 amino acids. Trimming took 6 bases from V and 7 from J, leaving 18 bases between them. Germline loops: CDR1 LGHNA, CDR2 YNFKEQ. The CDR3 spells CASRPGVGGGGYTF. As DNA, the CDR3 is TGTGCCAGCAGGCCAGGAGTAGGCGGAGGTGGCTACACCTTC.

This chain's CDR3 is CASSSGQEMQPQHF. CDR3 bases: TGTGCCAGCAGTTCGGGACAGGAGATGCAGCCCCAGCATTTT. The chain has TRBV5-6 and TRBJ1-5; 8 positions match TRBD1. Germline trimming cut 5 bases from V and 7 bases from J; bases unmatched to any gene: 8. Germline-derived CDR1 and CDR2 are SGHDT and YYEEEE. The CDR3 totals 14 residues.

The chain recombines TRBV11-2 with TRBJ2-2; D is unresolved. The CDR3 spans 15 residues. V was pared by 1 base and J by 8 bases, with 14 bases between. Germline V gene sequence: CDR1 SGHAT, CDR2 FQNNGV. The CDR3: CASSLVTYASGELFF. CDR3 coding DNA: TGTGCCAGCAGCTTAGTTACCTACGCTTCGGGGGAGCTGTTTTTT.

The CDR3 loop reads CASSSPGTGKYEQYF. CDR3 nucleotide sequence: TGTGCCAGCAGTTCCCCCGGGACAGGGAAATACGAGCAGTACTTC. The chain recombines TRBV6-2 or TRBV6-3 with TRBJ2-7; TRBD1 matches at 9 bases. Germline values: CDR1 MNHEY, CDR2 SVGEGT. After removal of 4 bases from V and 4 bases from J, the junction contained 8 bases not matched to a gene. The CDR3 is 15 amino acids.

V and J are TRBV6-1 and TRBJ2-3; 12 bases line up with TRBD2. After removal of 2 bases from V and 6 bases from J, the junction contained 12 bases not matched to a gene. This CDR3 has 18 amino acids. Per germline, CDR1 MNHNS and CDR2 SASEGT. The CDR3 reads CASSERKTSGGGRDTQYF. For the CDR3, the DNA is TGTGCCAGCAGTGAACGAAAGACTAGCGGGGGTGGGCGTGATACGCAGTATTTT.

The chain employs TRBV5-1 and TRBJ1-2; TRBD1 matches at 8 bases. Germline values: CDR1 SGHRS, CDR2 YFSETQ. Trimming took 0 bases from V and 5 from J; bases not matched to a gene: 6. The CDR3 is made up of 15 amino acids. DNA of the CDR3: TGCGCCAGCAGCTTGGTGACAGGGGCTGGGTATGGCTACACCTTC. Protein product: CASSLVTGAGYGYTF.

This chain joins TRBV11-1 and TRBJ2-1; tentatively, D is TRBD1 (5 bases). The V gene's germline CDR1 is SGHAT and CDR2 FQDESV (reference sequence). The CDR3 covers 16 residues. Trimming stripped 2 bases from V and 5 bases from J, with 16 bases between. The chain's CDR3 is CASSLLVRAQNNEQFF. CDR3 DNA: TGTGCCAGCAGCTTATTGGTCAGGGCTCAAAACAATGAGCAGTTCTTC.

The chain uses TRBV3-1 (or the pseudogene TRBV3-2) and TRBJ2-1; TRBD2 matches 9 bases. J lost 3 bases, V lost 2 bases, and 2 bases had no gene match. CDR3 length: 15 residues. From germline, CDR1 is LGHDT and CDR2 YNNKEL (reference sequence). CDR3 amino acids: CASSQQRGDYNEQFF. CDR3 nucleotide sequence: TGTGCCAGCAGCCAACAGCGGGGGGACTACAATGAGCAGTTCTTC.

CDR3 in amino acids: CASSKKILRGSVYEQYF. The CDR3 DNA is TGTGCCAGCAGCAAAAAAATCCTCAGGGGCAGCGTTTACGAGCAGTACTTC. The chain recombines TRBV21-1 with TRBJ2-7; no DNA check was done on the table's D call, TRBD1. TRBV21-1 is listed as a pseudogene. The CDR3 sequence is 17 residues long.

This clone was seen just once. The chain links TRBV7-9 to TRBJ2-1; 9 bases map to TRBD2. V lost 0 bases and J lost 9; bases outside the gene matches: 12. CDR3 length: 17 residues. Germline CDR1 SEHNR, CDR2 FQNEAQ (reference sequence). The CDR3 region is CASSLARGGGASSEQFF. CDR3 coding DNA: TGTGCCAGCAGCTTAGCGCGGGGCGGGGGGGCGTCCTCTGAGCAGTTCTTC.

This sequence joins TRBV6-5 and TRBJ1-5; D is unclear. Germline CDR1 reads MNHEY; CDR2 reads SVGAGI. CDR3 length: 12 residues. Trimming removed 10 bases at V and 2 bases at J, with 9 bases between. DNA for the CDR3: TGTGCCACCATCCTTGGCAATCAGCCCCAGCATTTT. Translation: CATILGNQPQHF.

CDR3 residues: CATSDSSPTANNEQFF. The DNA of the CDR3 is TGTGCCACCAGTGATTCGTCCCCTACGGCAAACAATGAGCAGTTCTTC. The chain couples TRBV24-1 to TRBJ2-1, with D unresolved. The CDR3 extends over 16 amino acids. The V end lost 2 bases, the J end lost 5 bases, and 15 bases lay between the germline ends. CDR1 is KGHDR and CDR2 is SFDVKD in the germline V gene.

The chain couples TRBV18 to TRBJ2-6; 7 bases fit TRBD1. The CDR3 loop spans 16 amino acids. V trimming: 3 bases; J trimming: 2 bases; junction bases outside the gene matches: 4. CDR1 is KGHSH, CDR2 LQKENI, per germline. CDR3 in amino acids: CASSPGQSTGANVLTF. As DNA, the CDR3 is TGTGCCAGCTCACCGGGACAGTCCACTGGGGCCAACGTCCTGACTTTC.